This T cell receptor beta chain was documented in a study of shared clonotypes between healthy human individuals. V was trimmed by 1 base and J by 0 bases, leaving 13 bases between them. Germline loops: CDR1 MNHNS, CDR2 SASEGT. The CDR3 is 16 residues long. This clone turned up a few times. Its specificity is not known. Every subset had its genomic DNA shared out evenly among several immunoSEQ plates. It was roughly 0.3 ug DNA, about 30,000 T cell genomes, that went into each replicate PCR of unsorted PBMC. Profiled with immunoSEQ multiplex PCR; TCRdb holds only in-frame clones, not every one. The repertoire consists of about 600,000 clones, with about 80% occurring once and the leading ten covering approximately 12%. Overall study findings and caveats: Owing to a small donor count, the genetic and exposure-history diversity represented was limited.

Donors comprised only Caucasian adults living in Nashville, Tennessee. Sequencing was carried out using PBMCs. This TCR came from a woman aged 35 to 49 in good health. Some clones in this sample may be carry-over from other donors' samples. The chain has TRBV6-1 and TRBJ2-7; maybe TRBD1 (6 bases). This CDR3 reads CASSEVPGHRSYEQYF. The CDR3 DNA reads as TGTGCCAGCAGTGAAGTACCGGGACACCGCTCCTACGAGCAGTACTTC.